This TCR beta chain emerged from a study of blood T cells in healthy people across ages. The germline V gene encodes CDR1 SGDLS and CDR2 YYNGEE. This CDR3 region has 19 residues. For the second PCR, which ran for 7 to 11 cycles, a sample-barcoded 5' primer and a J-beta primer mix were used. MiXCR, applied by TCRdb to the 5' RACE reads, yields one record per CDR3 protein. Seen here are 650,000 or so distinct CDR3 sequences, over 40% observed once, and the top ten hold about 13%. Turning to this clonotype: One base away lies a much larger clone, so this may be a sequencing read error.

The chain joins TRBV9 to TRBJ2-3, with 15 bases that match TRBD2. The sequenced material came from blood. The TCR originated in a woman older than 75 in good health. The CDR3 sequence: CVSSVRGLAGGSFTDTQYF. As DNA, the CDR3 is TGTGTCAGCAGCGTACGGGGACTAGCGGGGGGATCGTTCACAGATACGCAGTATTTT.